A selection of T cell receptor beta chains follows, all from one sample in a study of T cell repertoires in cytomegalovirus infection. Antigens for these TCRs are unknown. From the reads, TCRdb called clonotypes with MiXCR, one entry per CDR3 protein. Found here are fewer than 850,000 distinct CDR3 sequences, around 29% of them singletons; the top ten hold about an eighth. Sequences were derived from cultured CD8+ T cells from PBMCs, sampled from culture after CMV antigen stimulation. The receptors stem from a human donor in good health (CMV status not recorded). Some clones in this sample may be carry-over from other donors' samples. CDR3s include the opening cysteine and the closing phenylalanine or tryptophan. Each record gives: clone size, D gene, V gene, J gene, CDR3 length, CDR3 protein, CDR3 DNA. D genes are given only for firm matches. Part of the rows lack a size; the others show once, few, many or a class for expanded clones.

few	.	TRBV12-3/TRBV12-4	TRBJ2-2	17	CASPPVGGGGSAGELFF	TGTGCCAGCCCCCCGGTGGGTGGAGGGGGCTCGGCCGGGGAGCTGTTTTTT
.	TRBD2	TRBV9	TRBJ2-3	16	CASSVLAGGRTDTQYF	TGTGCCAGCAGCGTCTTAGCGGGGGGCCGCACAGATACGCAGTATTTT
many	.	TRBV7-2	TRBJ2-3	14	CASSLLSLPARLYF	TGTGCCAGCAGCTTACTCAGTCTCCCCGCACGTCTGTATTTT
many	TRBD1	TRBV6-5	TRBJ1-1	13	CASSYGQGIEAFF	TGTGCCAGCAGTTACGGACAGGGAATCGAAGCTTTCTTT
few	.	TRBV14	TRBJ2-5	19	CASSQDSGRKWVLGETQYF	TGTGCCAGCAGCCAAGATTCTGGCAGGAAGTGGGTTTTAGGAGAGACCCAGTACTTC
.	TRBD2	TRBV13	TRBJ2-1	14	CASGLAGVQGEQFF	TGTGCCAGCGGTCTAGCGGGGGTCCAGGGTGAGCAGTTCTTC
.	.	TRBV6-2/TRBV6-3	TRBJ2-2	14	CASSALQATGELFF	TGTGCCAGCAGTGCCCTCCAGGCCACCGGGGAGCTGTTTTTT
few	.	TRBV7-3	TRBJ2-1	16	CASSLTGGEVFGEQFF	TGTGCCAGCAGCTTAACGGGGGGCGAGGTTTTTGGTGAGCAGTTCTTC
.	.	TRBV2	TRBJ2-1	14	CATSGRGPYNEQFF	TGTGCCACCTCTGGACGGGGGCCCTACAATGAGCAGTTCTTC
.	TRBD1	TRBV11-2	TRBJ2-1	20	CASSSGPGQVYLSSYNEQFF	TGTGCCAGCAGCTCAGGGCCGGGACAGGTATACCTTAGCTCCTACAATGAGCAGTTCTTC
.	.	TRBV2	TRBJ2-1	14	CASRNRVGYNEQFF	TGTGCCAGCAGGAACAGGGTAGGCTACAATGAGCAGTTCTTC
.	.	TRBV6-5	TRBJ1-1	13	CASSHGKAAEAFF	TGTGCCAGCAGTCACGGGAAGGCGGCTGAAGCTTTCTTT
few	TRBD1	TRBV5-4	TRBJ1-1	15	CASRSGTGRWAEAFF	TGTGCCAGCAGGTCCGGGACAGGGAGGTGGGCTGAAGCTTTCTTT
.	TRBD1	TRBV20-1	TRBJ1-1	16	CSARDWTGGRGTEAFF	TGCAGTGCTAGAGATTGGACAGGGGGCCGGGGCACTGAAGCTTTCTTT
few	TRBD1	TRBV6-1	TRBJ2-7	15	CASSPRQGRTYEQYF	TGTGCCAGCAGTCCAAGACAGGGGAGAACCTACGAGCAGTACTTC
many	.	TRBV6-1	TRBJ2-3	16	CASSEPYYRSTDTQYF	TGTGCCAGCAGTGAGCCCTACTATAGAAGCACAGATACGCAGTATTTT
many	.	TRBV12-3/TRBV12-4	TRBJ1-5	12	CASSFSNQPQHF	TGTGCCAGCAGTTTTAGCAATCAGCCCCAGCATTTT
.	.	TRBV4-1	TRBJ1-4	16	CASSRAPSGTNEKLFF	TGCGCCAGCAGCCGAGCCCCCTCGGGAACGAATGAAAAACTGTTTTTT
few	.	TRBV7-9	TRBJ2-7	15	CASSLVQGNTYEQYF	TGTGCCAGCAGCTTAGTTCAGGGAAACACCTACGAGCAGTACTTC
.	.	TRBV28	TRBJ2-5	14	CASSYRSAKRTQYF	TGTGCCAGCAGTTACAGGTCGGCCAAGCGGACCCAGTACTTC
few	.	TRBV7-9	TRBJ2-5	12	CASRSGEETQYF	TGTGCCAGCAGAAGTGGGGAAGAGACCCAGTACTTC
few	.	TRBV6-2/TRBV6-3	TRBJ2-2	17	CASSYNRVGLNTGELFF	TGTGCCAGCAGTTACAACAGGGTAGGGCTGAACACCGGGGAGCTGTTTTTT
many	.	TRBV27	TRBJ1-5	14	CASSLRPFNQPQHF	TGTGCCAGCAGTCTTCGACCATTCAATCAGCCCCAGCATTTT
few	.	TRBV19	TRBJ2-7	14	CASSITGSAYEQYF	TGTGCCAGTAGTATAACAGGTTCCGCCTACGAGCAGTACTTC
.	TRBD1	TRBV15	TRBJ2-1	15	CATNRDRVISAEQFF	TGTGCCACGAACCGGGACAGGGTAATTTCGGCTGAGCAGTTCTTC
once	.	TRBV15	TRBJ2-1	14	CATSRDGGLNEQFF	TGTGCCACCAGCAGAGATGGGGGGTTGAATGAGCAGTTCTTC
.	TRBD1	TRBV13	TRBJ2-1	16	CASSPRTDRVDNEQFF	TGTGCCAGCAGCCCAAGAACGGACAGGGTAGACAATGAGCAGTTCTTC
.	.	TRBV7-3	TRBJ2-1	17	CASSYAGPRLGENEQFF	TGTGCCAGCAGCTATGCCGGCCCGCGGTTGGGTGAAAATGAGCAGTTCTTC
.	TRBD2	TRBV20-1	TRBJ2-3	15	CSAIPLAGGLDTQYF	TGCAGTGCTATTCCTCTAGCGGGGGGGCTGGATACGCAGTATTTT
few	.	TRBV7-6	TRBJ1-2	14	CASSLESRSDGYTF	TGTGCCAGCAGCTTAGAGAGTCGGTCGGATGGCTACACCTTC
.	TRBD2	TRBV27	TRBJ2-7	15	CASRIGLAGIYEQYF	TGTGCCAGCAGAATAGGACTAGCGGGGATCTACGAGCAGTACTTC
.	.	TRBV28	TRBJ1-4	16	CASSLPLTAPNEKLFF	TGTGCCAGCAGTTTACCCCTGACAGCACCTAATGAAAAACTGTTTTTT
.	.	TRBV13	TRBJ2-3	16	CASSSSRLGSTDIQYF	TGTGCCAGCAGCTCCTCACGGCTGGGAAGCACAGACATTCAGTATTTT
few	TRBD1	TRBV20-1	TRBJ1-2	12	CSASGQDHGYTF	TGCAGTGCTAGTGGACAGGACCATGGCTACACCTTC
few	.	TRBV7-8	TRBJ2-3	14	CASSNRDGTDTQYF	TGTGCCAGCAGCAACCGGGACGGCACAGATACGCAGTATTTT
.	TRBD1	TRBV27	TRBJ1-1	15	CASSLRQGGDTEAFF	TGTGCCAGCAGTTTAAGACAGGGGGGAGACACTGAAGCTTTCTTT
once	.	TRBV5-3	TRBJ1-3	14	CASSRQVFGNTIYF	TGTGCCAGCAGTAGACAGGTCTTTGGAAACACCATATATTTT
few	TRBD1	TRBV27	TRBJ1-1	13	CASGTVPNTEAFF	TGTGCCAGCGGGACAGTGCCGAACACTGAAGCTTTCTTT
few	TRBD1	TRBV4-3	TRBJ2-2	17	CASSQADRGSNTGELFF	TGCGCCAGCAGCCAGGCGGACAGGGGATCGAACACCGGGGAGCTGTTTTTT
few	.	TRBV25-1	TRBJ1-3	11	CASSDLFDMRF	TGTGCCAGCAGTGACCTTTTCGACATGCGGTTT
.	.	TRBV6-2/TRBV6-3	TRBJ2-2	14	CASDRDENTGELFF	TGTGCCAGCGACCGGGACGAGAACACCGGGGAGCTGTTTTTT
few	TRBD1	TRBV12-3/TRBV12-4	TRBJ2-1	16	CASSFPTGYGDNEQFF	TGTGCCAGCAGTTTCCCGACAGGGTACGGAGACAATGAGCAGTTCTTC
many	TRBD1	TRBV7-8	TRBJ1-6	21	CASSLEKGTGVYSSYNSPLHF	TGTGCCAGCAGCTTAGAAAAGGGGACAGGCGTATATAGCTCCTATAATTCACCCCTCCACTTT
.	.	TRBV27	TRBJ1-5	15	CATRPTDYSNQPQHF	TGTGCCACGCGACCGACAGACTATAGCAATCAGCCCCAGCATTTT
few	TRBD1	TRBV13	TRBJ2-3	17	CASSLGQYRSSTDTQYF	TGTGCCAGCAGCCTGGGACAGTACCGTTCTAGCACAGATACGCAGTATTTT
.	.	TRBV5-6	TRBJ2-7	12	CASSRLENEQYF	TGTGCCAGCAGCCGTCTTGAGAATGAGCAGTACTTC
.	TRBD2	TRBV27	TRBJ2-1	15	CASSYSGGASNEQFF	TGTGCCAGCAGCTATAGCGGGGGGGCCTCCAATGAGCAGTTCTTC
few	.	TRBV5-1	TRBJ2-6	17	CASSLTGPYSGTNVLTF	TGCGCCAGCAGCTTGACAGGGCCTTACTCTGGGACCAACGTCCTGACTTTC